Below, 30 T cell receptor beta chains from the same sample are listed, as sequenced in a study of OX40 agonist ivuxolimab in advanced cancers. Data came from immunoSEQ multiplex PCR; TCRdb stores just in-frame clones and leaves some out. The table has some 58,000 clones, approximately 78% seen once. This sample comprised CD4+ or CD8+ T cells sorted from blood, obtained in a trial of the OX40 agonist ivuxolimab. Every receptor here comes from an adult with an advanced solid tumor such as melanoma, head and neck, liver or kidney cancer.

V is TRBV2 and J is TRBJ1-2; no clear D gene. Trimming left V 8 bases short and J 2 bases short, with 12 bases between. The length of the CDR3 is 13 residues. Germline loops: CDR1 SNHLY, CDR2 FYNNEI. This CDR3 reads CASYLDSNYGYTF. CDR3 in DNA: TGTGCCAGCTATCTTGATTCGAACTATGGCTACACCTTC.

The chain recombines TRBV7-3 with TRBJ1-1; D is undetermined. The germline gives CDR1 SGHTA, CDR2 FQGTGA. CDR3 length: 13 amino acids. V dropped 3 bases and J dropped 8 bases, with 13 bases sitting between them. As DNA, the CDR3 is TGTGCCAGCAGCTTCAGTCCCTCCTCGGAAGCTTTCTTT. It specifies CASSFSPSSEAFF. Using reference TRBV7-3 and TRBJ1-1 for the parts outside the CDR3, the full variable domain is GAGVSQTPSNKVTEKGKYVELRCDPISGHTALYWYRQSLGQGPEFLIYFQGTGAADDSGLPNDRFFAVRPEGSVSTLKIQRTERGDSAVYLCASSFSPSSEAFFGQGTRLTVV.

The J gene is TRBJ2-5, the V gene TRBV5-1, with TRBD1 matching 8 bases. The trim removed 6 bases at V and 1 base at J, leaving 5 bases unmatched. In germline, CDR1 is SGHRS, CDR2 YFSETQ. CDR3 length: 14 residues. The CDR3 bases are TGCGCCAGCAACGCGCAGGGGGCCCAAGAGACCCAGTACTTC. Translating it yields CASNAQGAQETQYF.

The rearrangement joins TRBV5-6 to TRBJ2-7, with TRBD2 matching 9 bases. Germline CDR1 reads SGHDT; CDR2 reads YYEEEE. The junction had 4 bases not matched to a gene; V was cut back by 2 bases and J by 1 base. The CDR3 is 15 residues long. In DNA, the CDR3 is TGTGCCAGCAGCTTCGGCGGGAGGGCGTCCTACGAGCAGTACTTC. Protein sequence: CASSFGGRASYEQYF.

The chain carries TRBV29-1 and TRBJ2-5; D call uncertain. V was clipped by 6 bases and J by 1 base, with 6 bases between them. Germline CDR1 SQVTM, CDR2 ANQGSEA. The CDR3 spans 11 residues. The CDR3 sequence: CSVAPQETQYF. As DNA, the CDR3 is TGCAGCGTCGCTCCCCAAGAGACCCAGTACTTC.

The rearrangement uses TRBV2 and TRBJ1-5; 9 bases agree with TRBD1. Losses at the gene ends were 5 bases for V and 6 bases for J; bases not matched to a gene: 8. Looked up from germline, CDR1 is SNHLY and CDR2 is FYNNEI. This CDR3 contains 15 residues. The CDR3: CASSTRTGVGQPQHF. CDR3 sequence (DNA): TGTGCCAGCAGTACTCGGACAGGGGTTGGTCAGCCCCAGCATTTT.

Written as DNA, the CDR3 is TGTGCCAGCAGGGGCCACATCTCCTACGAGCAGTACGTC. Encoded protein: CASRGHISYEQYV. The V and J genes are TRBV6-5 and TRBJ2-7; D is uncertain. The CDR3 covers 13 residues. V was clipped by 6 bases and J by 0 bases, with 9 bases between them. CDR1 is MNHEY, CDR2 SVGAGI, per germline.

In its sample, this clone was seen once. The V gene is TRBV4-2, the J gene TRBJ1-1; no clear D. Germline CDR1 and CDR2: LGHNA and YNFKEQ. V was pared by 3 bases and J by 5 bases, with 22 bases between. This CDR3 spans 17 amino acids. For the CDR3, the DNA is TGTGCCAGCAGCCAGGGCCTTGGCCCGGGGAGTGGGACTGAAGCTTTCTTT. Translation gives CASSQGLGPGSGTEAFF.

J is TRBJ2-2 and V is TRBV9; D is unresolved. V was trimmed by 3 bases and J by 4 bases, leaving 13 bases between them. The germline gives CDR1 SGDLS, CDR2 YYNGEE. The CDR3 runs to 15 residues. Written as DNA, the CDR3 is TGTGCCAGCAGCGCTAGGAACCCTTCCACCGGGGAGCTGTTTTTT. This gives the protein CASSARNPSTGELFF.

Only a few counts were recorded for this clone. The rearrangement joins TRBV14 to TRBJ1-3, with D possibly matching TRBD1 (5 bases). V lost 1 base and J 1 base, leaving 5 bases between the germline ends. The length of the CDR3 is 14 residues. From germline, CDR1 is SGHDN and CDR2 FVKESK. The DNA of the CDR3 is TGTGCCAGCAGCCAAGCAGGGTCTGGAAACACCATATATTTT. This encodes CASSQAGSGNTIYF. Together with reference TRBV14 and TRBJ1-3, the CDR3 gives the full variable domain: EAGVTQFPSHSVIEKGQTVTLRCDPISGHDNLYWYRRVMGKEIKFLLHFVKESKQDESGMPNNRFLAERTGGTYSTLKVQPAELEDSGVYFCASSQAGSGNTIYFGEGSWLTVV.

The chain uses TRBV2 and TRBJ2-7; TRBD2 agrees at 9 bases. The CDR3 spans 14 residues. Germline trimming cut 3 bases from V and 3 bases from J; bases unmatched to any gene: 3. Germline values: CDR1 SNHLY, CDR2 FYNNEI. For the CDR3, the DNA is TGTGCCAGCAGTGAGCGGGAGGGGGACTACGAGCAGTACGTC. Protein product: CASSEREGDYEQYV.

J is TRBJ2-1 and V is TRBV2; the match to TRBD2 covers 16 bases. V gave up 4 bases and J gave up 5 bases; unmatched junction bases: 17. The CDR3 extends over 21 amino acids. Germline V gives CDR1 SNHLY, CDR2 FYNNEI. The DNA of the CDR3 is TGTGCCAGCAGTGTCCCGGGACTAGCGGGAGGGCCTTTCGGATCGAACAATGAGCAGTTCTTC. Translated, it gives CASSVPGLAGGPFGSNNEQFF.

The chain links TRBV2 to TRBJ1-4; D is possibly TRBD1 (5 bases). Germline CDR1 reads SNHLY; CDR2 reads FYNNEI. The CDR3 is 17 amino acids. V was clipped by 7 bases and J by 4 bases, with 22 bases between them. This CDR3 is CASKWGNTKNLNEKLFF. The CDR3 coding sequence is TGTGCCAGCAAATGGGGGAATACGAAGAACCTTAATGAAAAACTGTTTTTT.

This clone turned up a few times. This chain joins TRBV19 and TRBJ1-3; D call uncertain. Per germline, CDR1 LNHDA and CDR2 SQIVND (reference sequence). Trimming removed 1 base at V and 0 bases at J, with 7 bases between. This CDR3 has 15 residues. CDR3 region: CASSIARASGNTIYF. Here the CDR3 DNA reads TGTGCCAGTAGTATAGCTCGCGCCTCTGGAAACACCATATATTTT.

The CDR3 is CASSRRQGGTGGYTF. CDR3 coding DNA: TGCGCCAGCAGCCGAAGGCAAGGGGGCACGGGTGGCTACACCTTC. The chain links TRBV4-1 to TRBJ1-2, with 7 bases aligning to TRBD1. Trimming took 4 bases from V and 7 from J; bases not matched to a gene: 12. CDR1 is MGHRA, CDR2 YSYEKL, per germline. There are 15 residues in the CDR3.

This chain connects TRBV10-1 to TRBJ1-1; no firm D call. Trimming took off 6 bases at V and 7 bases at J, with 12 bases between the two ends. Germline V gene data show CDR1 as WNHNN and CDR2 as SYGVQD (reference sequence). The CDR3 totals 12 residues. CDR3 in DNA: TGCGCCAGCAGCCCGAAGGACGGTGAAGCTTTCTTT. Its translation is CASSPKDGEAFF.

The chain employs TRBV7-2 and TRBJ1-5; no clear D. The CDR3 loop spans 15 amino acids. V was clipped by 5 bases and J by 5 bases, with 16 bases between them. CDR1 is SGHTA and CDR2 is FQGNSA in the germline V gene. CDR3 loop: CASSANGGWDQPQHF. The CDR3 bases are TGTGCCAGCAGCGCCAACGGAGGGTGGGATCAGCCCCAGCATTTT. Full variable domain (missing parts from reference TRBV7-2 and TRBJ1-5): GAGVSQSPSNKVTEKGKDVELRCDPISGHTALYWYRQSLGQGLEFLIYFQGNSAPDKSGLPSDRFSAERTGGSVSTLTIQRTQQEDSAVYLCASSANGGWDQPQHFGDGTRLSIL.

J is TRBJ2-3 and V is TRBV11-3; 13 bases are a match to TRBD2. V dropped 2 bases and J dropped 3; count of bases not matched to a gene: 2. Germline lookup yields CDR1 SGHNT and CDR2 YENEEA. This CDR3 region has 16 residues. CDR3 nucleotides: TGTGCCAGCAGCTTACGACTAGCGGGAGGAACAGATACGCAGTATTTT. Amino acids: CASSLRLAGGTDTQYF.

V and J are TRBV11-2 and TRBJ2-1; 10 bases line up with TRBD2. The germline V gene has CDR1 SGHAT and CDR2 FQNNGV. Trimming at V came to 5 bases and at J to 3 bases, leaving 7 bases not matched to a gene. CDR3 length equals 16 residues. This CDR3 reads CASSPSPSGSYNEQFF. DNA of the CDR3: TGTGCCAGCAGCCCGTCACCTAGCGGGAGCTACAATGAGCAGTTCTTC.

CDR3 protein: CASSLMEGYEQFF. The CDR3 bases are TGTGCCAGCAGCTTAATGGAAGGATATGAGCAGTTCTTC. The rearrangement joins TRBV7-3 to TRBJ2-1; D gene ambiguous. CDR3 length: 13 amino acids. Germline CDR1 reads SGHTA; CDR2 reads FQGTGA. Trimming stripped 1 base from V and 8 bases from J, with 9 bases between.

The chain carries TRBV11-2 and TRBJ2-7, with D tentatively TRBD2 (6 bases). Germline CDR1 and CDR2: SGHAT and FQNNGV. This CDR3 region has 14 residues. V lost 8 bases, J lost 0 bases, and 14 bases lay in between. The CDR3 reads CASDLTRGSYEQYF. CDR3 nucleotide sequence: TGTGCCAGCGACCTGACTAGGGGCTCCTACGAGCAGTACTTC.

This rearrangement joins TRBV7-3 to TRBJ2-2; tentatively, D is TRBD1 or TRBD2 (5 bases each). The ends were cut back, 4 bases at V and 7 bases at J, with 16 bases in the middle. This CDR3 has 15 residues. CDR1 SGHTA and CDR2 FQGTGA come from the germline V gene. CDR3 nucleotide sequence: TGTGCCAGCAGCTCGACCGGGACGACGGGCGGGGAGCTGTTTTTT. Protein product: CASSSTGTTGGELFF.

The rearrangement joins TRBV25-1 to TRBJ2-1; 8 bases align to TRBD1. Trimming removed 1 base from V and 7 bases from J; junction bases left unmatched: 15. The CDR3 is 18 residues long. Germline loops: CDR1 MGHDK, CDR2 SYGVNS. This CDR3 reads CASSELWGGSGGLNEQFF. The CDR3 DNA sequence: TGTGCCAGCAGTGAATTGTGGGGCGGATCAGGGGGCTTAAATGAGCAGTTCTTC.

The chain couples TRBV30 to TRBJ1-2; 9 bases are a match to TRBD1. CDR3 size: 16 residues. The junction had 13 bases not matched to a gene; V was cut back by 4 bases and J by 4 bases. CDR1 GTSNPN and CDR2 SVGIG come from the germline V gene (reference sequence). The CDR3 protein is CAWTPSGTGLGYGYTF. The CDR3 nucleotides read TGTGCCTGGACCCCGAGCGGGACAGGGTTAGGCTATGGCTACACCTTC.

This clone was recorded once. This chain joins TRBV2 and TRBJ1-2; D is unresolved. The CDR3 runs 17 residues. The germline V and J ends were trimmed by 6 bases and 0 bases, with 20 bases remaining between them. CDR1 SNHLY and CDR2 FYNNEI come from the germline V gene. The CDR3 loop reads CASRTLEVQPANYGYTF. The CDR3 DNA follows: TGTGCCAGCAGAACCTTGGAGGTCCAACCTGCTAACTATGGCTACACCTTC.

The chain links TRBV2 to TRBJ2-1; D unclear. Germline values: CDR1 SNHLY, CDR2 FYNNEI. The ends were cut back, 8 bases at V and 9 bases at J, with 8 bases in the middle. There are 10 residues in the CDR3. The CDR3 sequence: CASGYAEQFF. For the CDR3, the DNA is TGTGCCAGCGGATACGCTGAGCAGTTCTTC.

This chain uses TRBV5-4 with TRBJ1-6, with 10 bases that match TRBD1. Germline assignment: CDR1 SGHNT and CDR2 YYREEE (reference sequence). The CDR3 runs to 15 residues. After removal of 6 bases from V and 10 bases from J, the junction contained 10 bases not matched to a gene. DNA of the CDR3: TGTGCCAGCACGTCCCGGGACAGGGGTGGGTCACCCCTCCACTTT. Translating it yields CASTSRDRGGSPLHF.

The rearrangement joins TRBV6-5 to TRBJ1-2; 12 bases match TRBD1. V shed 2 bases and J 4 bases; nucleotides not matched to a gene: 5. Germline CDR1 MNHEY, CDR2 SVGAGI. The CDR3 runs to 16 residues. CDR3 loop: CASSYLGTGGGYGYTF. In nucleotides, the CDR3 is TGTGCCAGCAGTTACCTCGGGACAGGGGGCGGCTATGGCTACACCTTC.

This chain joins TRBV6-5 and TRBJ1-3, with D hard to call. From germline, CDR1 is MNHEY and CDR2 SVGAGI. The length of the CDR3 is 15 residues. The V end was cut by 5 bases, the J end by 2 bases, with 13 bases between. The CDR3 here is CASSPYGLAGNTIYF. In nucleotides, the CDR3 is TGTGCCAGCAGTCCCTACGGGCTCGCTGGAAACACCATATATTTT.

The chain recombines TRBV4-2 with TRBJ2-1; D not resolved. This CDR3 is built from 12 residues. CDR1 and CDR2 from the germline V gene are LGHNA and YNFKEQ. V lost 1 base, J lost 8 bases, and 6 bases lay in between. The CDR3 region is CASSQGGHEQFF. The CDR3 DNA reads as TGTGCCAGCAGCCAAGGAGGCCATGAGCAGTTCTTC.